This T cell receptor (beta chain) was identified during a study of T cell repertoires in cytomegalovirus infection. MiXCR, applied by TCRdb to the reads, yields one record per CDR3 protein. Among hundreds of thousands of distinct CDR3 sequences listed, roughly a tenth were seen once. Trimming shortened V by 4 bases and J by 3 bases, and 10 bases separated the two germline ends. The CDR3 spans 13 residues. Per the germline V gene, CDR1 is MNHEY and CDR2 is SVGEGT. This clonotype has a count of ten or more. The genes are TRBV6-2 or TRBV6-3 and TRBJ2-7; no definite D call. The sequence was collected from a human donor in good health (CMV status not recorded). Some clones in this sample may be carry-over from other donors' samples. The sample consisted of PBMCs. The CDR3 is CASSSPRRYEQYV. CDR3 nucleotide sequence: TGTGCCAGCAGTTCCCCACGACGCTACGAGCAGTACGTC.